This entry concerns a single TCR beta chain. Its cognate antigen is unknown. This record belongs to a study of cytotoxic CD8 clonotypes in ibrutinib-treated CLL. Study findings and constraints: The study found public clonotypes uncommon, contracting or stable on treatment. The times at which samples were taken varied between sustained-remission and progressing patients.

Libraries were prepared by immunoSEQ multiplex PCR; TCRdb keeps only in-frame clonotypes and omits some of them. This sample yields 150,000 or so clones, of which 84% are seen a single time; roughly 4.6% belongs to the top ten. The V and J ends lost 5 bases and 1 base respectively, with 6 bases between them. The CDR3 contains 12 residues. Germline-derived CDR1 and CDR2 are SGHRS and YFSETQ. The sequence derives from a human donor with chronic lymphocytic leukemia. The sequencing used PBMCs, collected after 24 months of ibrutinib treatment. V and J are TRBV5-1 and TRBJ1-2, with a weak D call TRBD1 (5 bases). CDR3 sequence: CASSQGNYGYTF. In nucleotides, the CDR3 is TGCGCCAGCAGTCAGGGTAACTATGGCTACACCTTC.